The rows below give T cell receptor beta chains drawn from one sample of a study. TCRdb reprocessed the 5' RACE reads via MiXCR and lists one record per CDR3 protein. The data show 7,100 or so distinct CDR3 sequences, about three quarters seen once. Sequencing used tumor-infiltrating Tregs sorted from the breast tumor. These receptors all come from a female donor with breast cancer. Both conserved end residues are part of each CDR3. The D gene is left open where the match is weak. A clone size is listed for some rows: how often the clone was seen (once, few, many), or a class if it is expanded.

TRBJ1-4,NA,NA,TRBV4-1,TGCGCCAGCAGCCAAGATAACACAGTCGCTAATGAAAAACTGTTTTTT,CASSQDNTVANEKLFF
TRBJ2-6,NA,NA,TRBV7-9,TGTGCCAGCAGCCGAGCCCAGGGTTCTGGGGCCAACGTCCTGACTTTC,CASSRAQGSGANVLTF
TRBJ1-3,NA,NA,TRBV15,TGTGCCACCAGCATCTACTCTGGAAACACCATATATTTT,CATSIYSGNTIYF
TRBJ1-1,NA,NA,TRBV27,TGTGCCAGCAGTTCCCCCGGGTGGGAGACTGAAGCTTTCTTT,CASSSPGWETEAFF
TRBJ1-1,NA,NA,TRBV20-1,TGCAGTGCCCGCCGCCCTTCAGGGGATGCTTTCTTT,CSARRPSGDAFF
TRBJ2-7,once,TRBD1,TRBV20-1,TGCAGTGCTAGACGCCGGACAGGGCCTCTCACCTACGAGCAGTACTTC,CSARRRTGPLTYEQYF
TRBJ2-1,NA,NA,TRBV12-3/TRBV12-4,TGTGCCAGCAGCACACAGGGTGGCGCCTACAATGAGCAGTTCTTC,CASSTQGGAYNEQFF
TRBJ2-5,NA,NA,TRBV5-5,TGTGCCAGCAGCTTGGGTCAGGAAGAGACCCAGTACTTC,CASSLGQEETQYF
TRBJ1-1,NA,TRBD1,TRBV19,TGTGCCAGTAGTATGAGACAGGGAGGAGGCACTGAAGCTTTCTTT,CASSMRQGGGTEAFF
TRBJ1-5,NA,NA,TRBV4-1,TGCGCCAGCAGCCAAGATCATAGGACAGTGAGCAATCAGCCCCAGCATTTT,CASSQDHRTVSNQPQHF
TRBJ2-1,NA,TRBD2,TRBV30,TGTGCCTGGAGTGAGGGACTAGCGGGAAACAATGAGCAGTTCTTC,CAWSEGLAGNNEQFF
TRBJ1-1,NA,NA,TRBV20-1,TGCAGTGCCTCGGGGCGGAACACTGAAGCTTTCTTT,CSASGRNTEAFF
TRBJ1-2,few,TRBD1,TRBV6-6,TGTGCCAGCAGCCAGACAGGGAACTATGGCTACACCTTC,CASSQTGNYGYTF
TRBJ1-2,NA,TRBD1,TRBV29-1,TGCAGCGTCGATACAGGGGCTTCTAACTATGGCTACACCTTC,CSVDTGASNYGYTF
TRBJ2-3,NA,NA,TRBV5-1,TGCGCCAGCTTAAGGGGCGGAAGCACAGATACGCAGTATTTT,CASLRGGSTDTQYF
TRBJ2-7,NA,TRBD1,TRBV5-1,TGCGCCAGCTCTCCACGGACCTCAGGGGGCGAGCAGTACTTC,CASSPRTSGGEQYF
TRBJ2-1,few,NA,TRBV6-5,TGTGCCAGCGCCGATGGGACGGAGCAGTTCTTC,CASADGTEQFF
TRBJ1-2,NA,TRBD1,TRBV12-3/TRBV12-4,TGTGCCAGCACCACGGACAGGGGGAATGGCTACACCTTC,CASTTDRGNGYTF
TRBJ1-2,NA,NA,TRBV5-1,TGCGCCAGCAGCCTCAGCACTAACTATGGCTACACCTTC,CASSLSTNYGYTF
TRBJ1-1,NA,TRBD1,TRBV6-5,TGTGCCAGCAGACCACGCGGGACAGGGGATACTGAAGCTTTCTTT,CASRPRGTGDTEAFF
TRBJ2-7,NA,NA,TRBV29-1,TGCAGCGCCGGAACGGCCACGGGGAACGAGCAGTACTTC,CSAGTATGNEQYF
TRBJ1-2,NA,NA,TRBV6-5,TGTGCCAGCAATTCAGGACAGCTCTATGGCTACACCTTC,CASNSGQLYGYTF
TRBJ2-1,once,TRBD2,TRBV5-4,TGTGCCAGCAGCTTGGTGGTTAGCGGGGTCGGGGATGAGCAGTTCTTC,CASSLVVSGVGDEQFF
TRBJ2-3,NA,TRBD2,TRBV5-1,TGCGCCAGCAGCTTCGGGACTAGCGGACCAGATACGCAGTATTTT,CASSFGTSGPDTQYF
TRBJ2-7,NA,TRBD2,TRBV20-1,TGCAGTGCTAGCGGGGGGACTTCCTACGAGCAGTACTTC,CSASGGTSYEQYF
TRBJ2-1,few,TRBD2,TRBV7-9,TGTGCCAGCAGTCGGGGGGACAATGAGCAGTTCTTC,CASSRGDNEQFF
TRBJ1-1,NA,NA,TRBV7-3,TGTGCCAGCAGCTTAAATCCGGGGGGCACTGAAGCTTTCTTT,CASSLNPGGTEAFF
TRBJ1-1,NA,TRBD1,TRBV5-1,TGCGCCAGCAGCTTAGGACAGGGTGTGCTATCCCGGAACACTGAAGCTTTCTTT,CASSLGQGVLSRNTEAFF
TRBJ2-3,NA,TRBD2,TRBV6-1,TGTGCCAGCCGTGTAGCGATCCGACTAGCGGGGGGGACAGATACGCAGTATTTT,CASRVAIRLAGGTDTQYF
TRBJ2-2,NA,NA,TRBV4-1,TGCGCCAGCAGCCAAATCTCGGGTACCGGGGAGCTGTTTTTT,CASSQISGTGELFF
TRBJ2-5,few,TRBD2,TRBV6-6,TGTGCCAGCAGTTACGGGACCGCGACCGGGGGGGAGACCCAGTACTTC,CASSYGTATGGETQYF